This T cell receptor beta chain is from a study of blood T cell repertoires in COVID-19. Sequencing was performed with immunoSEQ multiplex PCR; in TCRdb, only in-frame clones are kept and a portion is missing. This table has around 450,000 clones, approximately 90% appearing once. The sequencing input was PBMCs or T cells enriched from blood (not recorded which). The TCR sequence derives from a woman aged 18-30 years who had recovered from COVID-19.

CDR3 sequence reads: CASGLRGPPTDTQYF. The CDR3 DNA follows: TGCGCCAGCGGGCTCAGGGGTCCCCCCACAGATACGCAGTATTTT. J is TRBJ2-3 and V is TRBV5-1, with D tentatively TRBD1 (6 bases). V gave up 7 bases and J gave up 2 bases, with 17 bases separating them. The CDR3 spans 15 residues. Germline CDR1 SGHRS, CDR2 YFSETQ.